This entry is about one T cell receptor (beta chain). This specimen belongs to a study of OX40 agonist ivuxolimab in advanced cancers. V gave up 4 bases and J gave up 7 bases, with 7 bases separating them. Germline CDR1 is SGHVS and CDR2 is FNYEAQ. The length of the CDR3 is 11 residues. Produced via immunoSEQ multiplex PCR; TCRdb's table is partial and in-frame only. The repertoire consists of some 84,000 clones, with roughly 90% occurring once and the leading ten covering about 8.6%. This sequence joins TRBV7-6 and TRBJ1-1; the D is unclear. The source of this sequence is an adult with an advanced solid tumor such as melanoma, head and neck, liver or kidney cancer. This specimen consisted of CD4+ or CD8+ T cells sorted from blood, obtained in a trial of the OX40 agonist ivuxolimab. The DNA of the CDR3 is TGTGCCAGCAGCTCGGGGATTGAAGCTTTCTTT. It is translated as CASSSGIEAFF. Looking up the rest from reference TRBV7-6 and TRBJ1-1 gives the full variable domain: GAGVSQSPRYKVTKRGQDVALRCDPISGHVSLYWYRQALGQGPEFLTYFNYEAQQDKSGLPNDRFSAERPEGSISTLTIQRTEQRDSAMYRCASSSGIEAFFGQGTRLTVV.